A selection of T cell receptor beta chains follows, all from one sample in a study of spatial heterogeneity in lung cancer. TCRdb reprocessed the 5' RACE reads via MiXCR and lists one record per CDR3 protein. The data show about 15,000 distinct CDR3 sequences, 5% to 7.5% seen once. Sequencing used PBMCs, obtained at follow-up. These receptors came from a male donor with early-stage non-small cell lung cancer. CDR3s include the opening cysteine and the closing phenylalanine or tryptophan. The D gene is left open where the match is weak. Clone size is stated in some rows and not others, as once, few, many or a class when expanded.

J	V	size	D	length	CDR3	DNA
TRBJ2-3	TRBV4-3	many	TRBD2	16	CASSLRTSGAADTQYF	TGCGCCAGCAGCCTACGGACTAGCGGGGCCGCAGATACGCAGTATTTT
TRBJ2-1	TRBV29-1	medium-sized	.	13	CSVEASRGNEQFF	TGCAGCGTTGAAGCCTCTCGGGGGAATGAGCAGTTCTTC
TRBJ1-2	TRBV7-2	many	TRBD1	16	CASSFYRTGGARGYTF	TGTGCCAGCAGCTTCTATAGGACAGGGGGCGCGAGGGGCTACACCTTC
TRBJ2-1	TRBV7-3	many	.	13	CASSLGMSDQQFF	TGTGCCAGCAGCTTGGGGATGTCGGACCAGCAGTTCTTC
TRBJ2-1	TRBV2	many	.	10	CASSENEQFF	TGTGCCAGCAGTGAAAATGAGCAGTTCTTC
TRBJ2-1	TRBV10-3	many	.	13	CAISEGISNEQFF	TGTGCCATCAGTGAGGGGATATCCAATGAGCAGTTCTTC
TRBJ2-7	TRBV29-1	many	.	11	CSVGQTYEQYF	TGCAGCGTAGGACAGACGTACGAGCAGTACTTC
TRBJ2-2	TRBV20-1	many	TRBD2	16	CSASRGLGGGTGELFF	TGCAGTGCTAGCCGCGGACTAGGCGGTGGCACCGGGGAGCTGTTTTTT
TRBJ1-2	TRBV4-3	medium-sized	.	16	CASSQEGPGVNYGYTF	TGCGCCAGCAGCCAAGAGGGGCCAGGGGTCAACTATGGCTACACCTTC
TRBJ1-5	TRBV19	many	TRBD1	15	CASETGTGFNQPQHF	TGTGCCAGTGAAACCGGGACAGGGTTCAATCAGCCCCAGCATTTT
TRBJ2-1	TRBV10-1	many	.	13	CASSTGQTNEQFF	TGCGCCAGCAGCACAGGACAGACGAATGAGCAGTTCTTC
TRBJ2-7	TRBV4-3	many	TRBD2	16	CASSQDYRTSGYEQYF	TGCGCCAGCAGCCAAGATTACAGGACTAGCGGCTACGAGCAGTACTTC
TRBJ2-5	TRBV6-5	.	.	15	CASSYFPPGKETQYF	TGTGCCAGCAGTTACTTCCCACCCGGGAAAGAGACCCAGTACTTC
TRBJ1-1	TRBV5-6	many	.	14	CASSSAGSLTEAFF	TGTGCCAGCAGCTCCGCGGGTTCCCTCACTGAAGCTTTCTTT
TRBJ2-2	TRBV12-3/TRBV12-4	many	TRBD2	18	CASKPWLAGGPSVGELFF	TGTGCCAGCAAGCCCTGGCTAGCGGGAGGGCCGTCCGTCGGGGAGCTGTTTTTT
TRBJ1-5	TRBV28	.	.	16	CASRPSSEGAHQPQHF	TGTGCCAGCCGCCCGTCGTCGGAAGGGGCCCATCAGCCCCAGCATTTT
TRBJ2-7	TRBV28	many	TRBD2	15	CASRKTSGRFYEQYF	TGTGCCAGCAGGAAGACTAGCGGGAGGTTCTACGAGCAGTACTTC
TRBJ2-7	TRBV2	medium-sized	.	16	CASSEAPRGFYHEQYF	TGTGCCAGCAGTGAAGCCCCCAGGGGTTTTTACCACGAGCAGTACTTC
TRBJ2-2	TRBV2	medium-sized	.	12	CASSELDRELFF	TGTGCCAGCAGTGAACTTGACCGGGAGCTGTTTTTT
TRBJ2-3	TRBV27	many	.	15	CASSLFGFPTDTQYF	TGTGCCAGCAGTTTATTTGGCTTCCCCACAGATACGCAGTATTTT
TRBJ1-1	TRBV6-2/TRBV6-3	many	.	14	CASRKGVMNTEAFF	TGTGCCAGCAGAAAGGGGGTGATGAACACTGAAGCTTTCTTT
TRBJ2-3	TRBV7-9	.	.	15	CASSPGPGNADTQYF	TGTGCCAGCAGCCCCGGGCCCGGAAATGCAGATACGCAGTATTTT
TRBJ2-7	TRBV4-3	many	.	15	CASSQDSGLTYEQYF	TGCGCCAGCAGCCAAGACTCAGGGCTAACCTACGAGCAGTACTTC
TRBJ2-1	TRBV15	many	.	15	CATSRRESLRNEQFF	TGTGCCACCAGCCGTCGGGAGTCCCTCCGGAATGAGCAGTTCTTC
TRBJ2-3	TRBV10-3	medium-sized	.	12	CASADRTDTQYF	TGTGCCAGCGCTGACAGAACAGATACGCAGTATTTT
TRBJ2-3	TRBV12-3/TRBV12-4	many	.	15	CASSLDGASTDTQYF	TGTGCCAGCAGTTTGGACGGGGCTAGCACAGATACGCAGTATTTT
TRBJ1-3	TRBV7-2	many	.	11	CASSAGDTIYF	TGTGCCAGCAGTGCGGGGGACACCATATATTTT
TRBJ2-1	TRBV4-3	many	.	16	CASSPRPASSYNEQFF	TGCGCCAGCAGCCCACGCCCAGCGAGCTCCTACAATGAGCAGTTCTTC
TRBJ1-4	TRBV3-1	many	.	15	CASSQGELSNEKLFF	TGTGCCAGCAGCCAAGGGGAACTCTCTAATGAAAAACTGTTTTTT
TRBJ1-2	TRBV12-3/TRBV12-4	many	.	13	CASRPSGFYGYTF	TGTGCCAGCAGACCGTCAGGGTTCTATGGCTACACCTTC
TRBJ2-1	TRBV4-3	medium-sized	.	15	CASSQDGGSYNEQFF	TGCGCCAGCAGCCAAGATGGGGGGTCGTACAATGAGCAGTTCTTC
TRBJ2-3	TRBV20-1	many	.	12	CSAANQGDTQYF	TGCAGTGCAGCTAACCAGGGGGATACGCAGTATTTT
TRBJ2-3	TRBV9	many	.	13	CASSVYARDTQYF	TGTGCCAGCAGCGTCTACGCCCGGGATACGCAGTATTTT
TRBJ2-1	TRBV5-4	many	TRBD2	15	CASSLAGGGRNEQFF	TGTGCCAGCAGCTTGGCTGGCGGGGGGCGAAATGAGCAGTTCTTC
TRBJ2-5	TRBV25-1	many	.	13	CASSERGGETQYF	TGTGCCAGCAGTGAAAGGGGGGGAGAGACCCAGTACTTC
TRBJ2-1	TRBV6-2/TRBV6-3	.	.	13	CASTLDPINEQFF	TGTGCCAGCACTCTCGACCCCATCAATGAGCAGTTCTTC
TRBJ2-2	TRBV11-3	many	.	13	CASSPFSTGELFF	TGTGCCAGCAGCCCCTTTTCGACCGGGGAGCTGTTTTTT
TRBJ2-1	TRBV5-1	many	.	13	CASSLDRNNEQFF	TGCGCCAGCAGCTTGGACCGGAACAATGAGCAGTTCTTC
TRBJ2-5	TRBV10-2	many	TRBD1	15	CASSEWTGGEETQYF	TGCGCCAGCAGTGAGTGGACAGGGGGTGAAGAGACCCAGTACTTC
TRBJ1-6	TRBV7-9	few	.	14	CASSEDRSYPPLHF	TGTGCCAGCAGCGAAGACAGGTCTTATCCACCCCTCCACTTT
TRBJ2-5	TRBV5-6	.	.	14	CASSLGPTQETQYF	TGTGCCAGCAGCTTGGGCCCGACCCAAGAGACCCAGTACTTC
TRBJ2-7	TRBV10-1	many	.	13	CASSEAGGNEQYF	TGCGCCAGCAGTGAGGCAGGTGGGAACGAGCAGTACTTC
TRBJ2-1	TRBV5-1	many	.	15	CASSLARTRDNEQFF	TGCGCCAGCAGCTTGGCAAGGACTCGAGACAATGAGCAGTTCTTC
TRBJ2-7	TRBV6-6	many	.	12	CASRPQGYEQYF	TGTGCCAGCAGGCCCCAGGGGTACGAGCAGTACTTC
TRBJ2-3	TRBV7-2	.	.	14	CASSLYLKTDTQYF	TGTGCCAGCAGCTTATACCTTAAGACAGATACGCAGTATTTT
TRBJ2-5	TRBV7-9	many	.	12	CASRGYQETQYF	TGTGCCAGCAGGGGGTACCAAGAGACCCAGTACTTC
TRBJ2-3	TRBV11-2	medium-sized	.	14	CASSYGTPRDTQYF	TGTGCCAGCAGCTACGGAACACCACGGGATACGCAGTATTTT
TRBJ2-7	TRBV5-1	few	.	15	CASSLTQRTSFAKYF	TGCGCCAGCAGTCTGACCCAGCGAACCTCCTTCGCAAAGTACTTC
TRBJ1-1	TRBV6-5	many	.	14	CASSFETVGTEAFF	TGTGCCAGCAGTTTTGAAACAGTGGGCACTGAAGCTTTCTTT
TRBJ2-1	TRBV24-1	many	.	16	CATSEAGGSSYNEQFF	TGTGCCACCAGTGAGGCCGGCGGAAGCTCCTACAATGAGCAGTTCTTC
TRBJ2-7	TRBV20-1	large	.	18	CSASPGGSWGQGGYEQYF	TGCAGTGCTAGCCCAGGTGGGAGCTGGGGACAAGGGGGCTACGAGCAGTACTTC